This TCR beta chain was retrieved from a study of T-cell reconstitution after alpha-beta-depleted transplantation in children. Study-level findings and limits: By about two months after transplant, alpha-beta T cells reportedly arose from several hundred graft clones that had expanded. Some patients' high day-60 TCRbeta diversity was traced to surviving recipient T cells and thymic progenitors. At one year after transplant, newly produced T cells mostly accounted for T-cell counts and diversity.

This clonotype was recorded many times. Antigen specificity is unknown. A library of TCRbeta sequences, prepared with unique molecular identifiers, was generated. TCRdb re-derived calls from the PCR reads in MiXCR, one entry per CDR3 protein. This table has about 170,000 distinct CDR3 sequences, around 10% appearing once. This material consisted of PBMCs, taken before TCRalphabeta/CD19-depleted stem cell transplant. This sequence originates from a boy aged 2 to 10 with acute myeloid leukemia, due to receive a stem cell transplant.

CDR3 sequence: CASSPLGAQAEAFF. In nucleotides, the CDR3 is TGTGCCAGCAGTCCCCTGGGAGCGCAGGCTGAAGCTTTCTTT. The J gene is TRBJ1-1, the V gene TRBV27, with D unclear. The V gene's germline CDR1 is MNHEY and CDR2 SMNVEV (reference sequence). There are 14 residues in the CDR3. V was cut by 5 bases and J by 6 bases, with 16 bases left in between.